This T cell receptor (beta chain) was recovered during a study of cytomegalovirus exposure and HLA in healthy donors. For this clone: Its antigen is currently unknown.

PCR was performed using 60 Vbeta and 13 Jbeta primers. Libraries were prepared by immunoSEQ multiplex PCR; TCRdb keeps only in-frame clonotypes and omits some of them. The sample totals about 87,000 clones. Study conclusions and caveats: Apparent HLA restriction characterized most CMV-associated TCR beta chains in a later analysis.

Trimming cost V 5 bases and J 2 bases; bases outside gene matches: 9. The CDR3 sequence is 17 residues long. The germline V gene encodes CDR1 LNHDA and CDR2 SQIVND (reference sequence). Sequencing input: PBMCs. This TCR came from a man aged 50 to 59 in good health and CMV-seropositive. This rearrangement joins TRBV19 to TRBJ2-6; the match to TRBD1 covers 7 bases. Here the CDR3 reads CASSLDTGVAGANVLTF. For the CDR3, the DNA is TGTGCCAGTAGTCTGGACACAGGGGTGGCTGGGGCCAACGTCCTGACTTTC. Using reference TRBV19 and TRBJ2-6 for the parts outside the CDR3, the full variable domain is DGGITQSPKYLFRKEGQNVTLSCEQNLNHDAMYWYRQDPGQGLRLIYYSQIVNDFQKGDIAEGYSVSREKKESFPLTVTSAQKNPTAFYLCASSLDTGVAGANVLTFGAGSRLTVL.